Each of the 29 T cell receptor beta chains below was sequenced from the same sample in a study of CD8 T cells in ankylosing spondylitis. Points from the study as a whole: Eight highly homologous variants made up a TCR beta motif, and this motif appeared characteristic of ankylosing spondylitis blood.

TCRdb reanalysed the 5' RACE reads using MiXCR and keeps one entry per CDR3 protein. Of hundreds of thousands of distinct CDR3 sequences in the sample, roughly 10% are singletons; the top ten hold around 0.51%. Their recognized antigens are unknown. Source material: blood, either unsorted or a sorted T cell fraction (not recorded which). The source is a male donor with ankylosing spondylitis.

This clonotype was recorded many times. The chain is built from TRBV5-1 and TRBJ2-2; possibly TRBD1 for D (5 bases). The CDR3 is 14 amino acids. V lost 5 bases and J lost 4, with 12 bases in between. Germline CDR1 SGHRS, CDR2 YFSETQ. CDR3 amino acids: CASSAGLGTGELFF. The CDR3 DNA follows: TGCGCCAGCAGTGCAGGGCTGGGCACCGGGGAGCTGTTTTTT.

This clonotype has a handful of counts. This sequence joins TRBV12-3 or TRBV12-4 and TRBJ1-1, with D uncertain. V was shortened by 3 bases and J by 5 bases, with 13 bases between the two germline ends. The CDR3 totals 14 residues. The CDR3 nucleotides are TGTGCCAGCAGTTTCAAAGGTTTGGGGACTGAAGCTTTCTTT. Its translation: CASSFKGLGTEAFF.

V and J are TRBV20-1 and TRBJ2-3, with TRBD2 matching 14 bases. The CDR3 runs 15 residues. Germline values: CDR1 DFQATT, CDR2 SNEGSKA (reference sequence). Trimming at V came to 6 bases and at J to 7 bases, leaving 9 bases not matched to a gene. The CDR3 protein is CSALGLAGGRNTQYF. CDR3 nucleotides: TGCAGTGCCCTAGGACTAGCGGGGGGCCGAAATACGCAGTATTTT.

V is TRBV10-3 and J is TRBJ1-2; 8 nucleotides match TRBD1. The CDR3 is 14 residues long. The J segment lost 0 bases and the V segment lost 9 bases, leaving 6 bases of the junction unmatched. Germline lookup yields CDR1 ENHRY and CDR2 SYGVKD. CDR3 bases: TGTGCCATTTGGACAGGGCGGACTAACTATGGCTACACCTTC. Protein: CAIWTGRTNYGYTF.

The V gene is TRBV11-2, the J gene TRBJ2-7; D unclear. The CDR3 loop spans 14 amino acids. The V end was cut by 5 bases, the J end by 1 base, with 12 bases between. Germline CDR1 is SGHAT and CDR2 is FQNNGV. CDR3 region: CASSLADASYEQYF. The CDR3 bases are TGTGCCAGCAGCCTTGCGGACGCATCCTACGAGCAGTACTTC.

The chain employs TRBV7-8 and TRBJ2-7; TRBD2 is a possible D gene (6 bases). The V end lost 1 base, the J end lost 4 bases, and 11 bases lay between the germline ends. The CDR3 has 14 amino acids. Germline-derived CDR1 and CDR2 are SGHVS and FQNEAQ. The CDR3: CASSLDAGNYEQYF. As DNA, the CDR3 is TGTGCCAGCAGCTTAGACGCGGGGAATTACGAGCAGTACTTC. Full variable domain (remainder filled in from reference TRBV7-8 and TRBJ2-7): GAGVSQSPRYKVAKRGQDVALRCDPISGHVSLFWYQQALGQGPEFLTYFQNEAQLDKSGLPSDRFFAERPEGSVSTLKIQRTQQEDSAVYLCASSLDAGNYEQYFGPGTRLTVT.

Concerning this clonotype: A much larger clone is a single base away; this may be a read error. The DNA for the CDR3 is TGCAGTGCTAGCACTCGGAGATCCACTGAAGCTTTCTTT. Amino acids: CSASTRRSTEAFF. The chain links TRBV20-1 to TRBJ1-1; D unclear. CDR3 length equals 13 residues. Per germline, CDR1 DFQATT and CDR2 SNEGSKA (reference sequence). Trimming removed 3 bases at V and 4 bases at J, with 12 bases between.

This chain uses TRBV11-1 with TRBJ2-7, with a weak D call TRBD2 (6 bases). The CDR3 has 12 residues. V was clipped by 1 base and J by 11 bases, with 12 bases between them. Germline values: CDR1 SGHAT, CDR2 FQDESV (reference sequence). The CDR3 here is CASSLGAWTKYF. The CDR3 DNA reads TGTGCCAGCAGCTTAGGGGCGTGGACTAAGTACTTC.

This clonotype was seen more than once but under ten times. In nucleotides, the CDR3 is TGTGCCAGCAGCTTGGGACTAGCGGGGGGCCGCTACGAGCAGTACTTC. It yields the protein CASSLGLAGGRYEQYF. The V gene is TRBV7-9, the J gene TRBJ2-7, with 15 bases fitting TRBD2. The CDR3 has 16 amino acids. Trimming removed 3 bases from V and 3 bases from J; junction bases left unmatched: 3. CDR1 and CDR2 (germline): SEHNR, FQNEAQ (reference sequence).

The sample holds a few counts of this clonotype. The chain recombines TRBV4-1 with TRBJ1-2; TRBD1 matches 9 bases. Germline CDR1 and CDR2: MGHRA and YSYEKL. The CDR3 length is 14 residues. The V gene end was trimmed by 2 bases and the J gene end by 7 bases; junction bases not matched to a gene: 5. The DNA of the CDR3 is TGCGCCAGCAGCCAACTAACGGACAGGGGTGGCTACACCTTC. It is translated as CASSQLTDRGGYTF.

The CDR3 bases are TGTGCCAGCTCACCGGCCCCCGACGCGGGACCCCTCCACTTT. Amino acid sequence: CASSPAPDAGPLHF. The chain combines TRBV18 with TRBJ1-6; no definite D call. This CDR3 is built from 14 residues. V was cut by 3 bases and J by 12 bases, with 15 bases left in between. Germline values: CDR1 KGHSH, CDR2 LQKENI.

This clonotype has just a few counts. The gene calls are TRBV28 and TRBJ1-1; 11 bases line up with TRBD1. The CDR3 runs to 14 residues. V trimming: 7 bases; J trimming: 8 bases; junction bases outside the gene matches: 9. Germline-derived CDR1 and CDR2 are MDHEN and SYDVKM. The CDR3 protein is CASKGTGGFPEAFF. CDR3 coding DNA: TGTGCCAGCAAAGGGACAGGGGGATTCCCGGAAGCTTTCTTT.

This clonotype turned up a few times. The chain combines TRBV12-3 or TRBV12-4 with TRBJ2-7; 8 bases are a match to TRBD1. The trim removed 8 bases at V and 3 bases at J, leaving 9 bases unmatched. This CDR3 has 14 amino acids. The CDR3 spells CASVLTGARYEQYF. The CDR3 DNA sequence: TGTGCCAGCGTATTGACAGGGGCTCGCTACGAGCAGTACTTC.

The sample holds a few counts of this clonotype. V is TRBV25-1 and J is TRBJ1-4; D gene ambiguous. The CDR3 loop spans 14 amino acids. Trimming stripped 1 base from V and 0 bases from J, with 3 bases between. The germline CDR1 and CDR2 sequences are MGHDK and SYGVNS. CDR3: CASSEWPTNEKLFF. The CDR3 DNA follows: TGTGCCAGCAGTGAATGGCCAACTAATGAAAAACTGTTTTTT.

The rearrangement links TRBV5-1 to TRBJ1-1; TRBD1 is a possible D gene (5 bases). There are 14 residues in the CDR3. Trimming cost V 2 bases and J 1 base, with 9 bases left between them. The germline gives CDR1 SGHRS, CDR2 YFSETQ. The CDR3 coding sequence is TGCGCCAGCAGCTTCGGGGGTGAGAACACTGAAGCTTTCTTT. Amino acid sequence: CASSFGGENTEAFF.

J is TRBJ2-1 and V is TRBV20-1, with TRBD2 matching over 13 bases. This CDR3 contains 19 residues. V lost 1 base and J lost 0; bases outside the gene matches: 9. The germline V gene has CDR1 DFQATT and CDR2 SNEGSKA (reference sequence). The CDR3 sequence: CSARVLTSGGESSYNEQFF. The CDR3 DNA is TGCAGTGCTAGAGTTTTAACTAGCGGGGGGGAGAGCTCCTACAATGAGCAGTTCTTC.

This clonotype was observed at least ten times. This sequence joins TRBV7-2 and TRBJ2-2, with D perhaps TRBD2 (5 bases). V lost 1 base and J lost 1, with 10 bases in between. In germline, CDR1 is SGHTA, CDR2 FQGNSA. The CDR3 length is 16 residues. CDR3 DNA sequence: TGTGCCAGCAGCTTAGTAGGAGGATGGAACACCGGGGAGCTGTTTTTT. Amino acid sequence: CASSLVGGWNTGELFF.

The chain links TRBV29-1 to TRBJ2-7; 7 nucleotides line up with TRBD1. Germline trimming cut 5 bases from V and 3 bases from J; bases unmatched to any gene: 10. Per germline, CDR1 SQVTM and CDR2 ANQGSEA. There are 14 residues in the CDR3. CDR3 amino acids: CSVRDRDKIYEQYF. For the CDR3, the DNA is TGCAGCGTTCGTGACAGGGACAAGATCTACGAGCAGTACTTC.

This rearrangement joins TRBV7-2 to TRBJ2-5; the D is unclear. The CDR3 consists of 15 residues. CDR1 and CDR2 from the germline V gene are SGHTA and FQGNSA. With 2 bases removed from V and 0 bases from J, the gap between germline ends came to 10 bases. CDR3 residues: CASSLSARYQETQYF. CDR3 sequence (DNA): TGTGCCAGCAGCTTATCGGCCAGGTACCAAGAGACCCAGTACTTC.

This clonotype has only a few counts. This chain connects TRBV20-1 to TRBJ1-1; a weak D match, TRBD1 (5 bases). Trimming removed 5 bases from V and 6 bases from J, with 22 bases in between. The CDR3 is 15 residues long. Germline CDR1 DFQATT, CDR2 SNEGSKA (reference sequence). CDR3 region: CSAPAGGAWRAEAFF. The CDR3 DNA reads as TGCAGTGCTCCCGCCGGCGGGGCTTGGCGGGCTGAAGCTTTCTTT.

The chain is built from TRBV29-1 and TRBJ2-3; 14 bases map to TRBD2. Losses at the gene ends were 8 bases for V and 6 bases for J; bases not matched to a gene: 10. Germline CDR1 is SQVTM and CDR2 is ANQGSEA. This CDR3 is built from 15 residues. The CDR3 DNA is TGCAGCATCCTCGGACTAGCGGGAGGTGTGGATACGCAGTATTTT. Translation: CSILGLAGGVDTQYF.

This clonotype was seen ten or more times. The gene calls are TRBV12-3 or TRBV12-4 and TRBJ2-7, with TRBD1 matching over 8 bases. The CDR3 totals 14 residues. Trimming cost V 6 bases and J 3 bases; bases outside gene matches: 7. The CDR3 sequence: CASSSRGRVYEQYF. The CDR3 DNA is TGTGCCAGCAGCAGCAGGGGGCGCGTCTACGAGCAGTACTTC.

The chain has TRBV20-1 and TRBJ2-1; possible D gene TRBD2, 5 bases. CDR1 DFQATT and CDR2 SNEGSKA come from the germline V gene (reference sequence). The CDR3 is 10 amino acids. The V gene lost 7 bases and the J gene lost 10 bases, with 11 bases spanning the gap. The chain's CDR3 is CSVPSGEQFF. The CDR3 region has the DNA TGCAGTGTCCCTTCGGGGGAGCAGTTCTTC.

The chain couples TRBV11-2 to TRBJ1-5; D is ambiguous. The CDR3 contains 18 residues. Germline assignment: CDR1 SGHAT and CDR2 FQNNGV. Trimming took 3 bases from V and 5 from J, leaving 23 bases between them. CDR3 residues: CASSFSPRGRTFYQPQHF. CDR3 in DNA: TGTGCCAGCAGCTTTTCGCCACGAGGTCGGACCTTCTATCAGCCCCAGCATTTT.

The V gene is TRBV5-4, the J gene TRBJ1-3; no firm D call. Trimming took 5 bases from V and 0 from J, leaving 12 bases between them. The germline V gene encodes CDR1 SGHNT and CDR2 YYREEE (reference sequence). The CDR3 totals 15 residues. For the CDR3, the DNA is TGTGCCAGCAGTGCTACTTCGCACTCTGGAAACACCATATATTTT. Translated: CASSATSHSGNTIYF.

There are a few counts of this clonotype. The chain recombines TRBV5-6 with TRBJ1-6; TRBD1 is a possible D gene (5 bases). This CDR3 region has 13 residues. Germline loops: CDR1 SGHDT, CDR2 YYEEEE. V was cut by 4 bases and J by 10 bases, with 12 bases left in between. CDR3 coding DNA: TGTGCCAGCAGCGCGTATGGGGGGTCACCCCTCCACTTT. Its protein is CASSAYGGSPLHF.

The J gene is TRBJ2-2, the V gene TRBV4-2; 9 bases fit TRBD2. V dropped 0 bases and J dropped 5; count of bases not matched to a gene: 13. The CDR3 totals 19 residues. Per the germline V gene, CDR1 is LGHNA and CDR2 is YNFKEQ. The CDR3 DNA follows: TGTGCCAGCAGCCAAGATGTGGTAGCGGGAGTTCTGGGGACCGGGGAGCTGTTTTTT. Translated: CASSQDVVAGVLGTGELFF.

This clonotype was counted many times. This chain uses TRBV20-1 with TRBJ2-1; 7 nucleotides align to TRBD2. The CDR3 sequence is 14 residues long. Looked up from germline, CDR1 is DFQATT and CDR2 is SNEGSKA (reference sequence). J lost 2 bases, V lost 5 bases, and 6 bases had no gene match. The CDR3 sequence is CSAQGGGTYNEQFF. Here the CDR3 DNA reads TGCAGTGCTCAAGGCGGGGGTACCTACAATGAGCAGTTCTTC.

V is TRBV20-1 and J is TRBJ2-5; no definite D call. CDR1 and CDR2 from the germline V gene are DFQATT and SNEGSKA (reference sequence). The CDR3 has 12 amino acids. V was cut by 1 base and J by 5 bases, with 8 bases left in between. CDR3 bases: TGCAGTGCTAGAGGACCATCGGAGACCCAGTACTTC. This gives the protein CSARGPSETQYF.